This TCR beta chain was recorded in a study of OX40 agonist ivuxolimab in advanced cancers. For the study at large: Patients assigned to dose escalation were diagnosed with hepatocellular carcinoma, melanoma, renal cell or head and neck cancer. Patients were roughly 81% male with ages roughly 23 to 79, mean about 60. Approximately 40% of patients had received prior checkpoint inhibitor therapy.

TCRdb's copy holds only in-frame clones and misses some; the assay was immunoSEQ multiplex PCR. The table shows around 86,000 clones, with just over 90% occurring only once. The germline V and J ends were trimmed by 3 bases and 0 bases, with 9 bases remaining between them. The germline gives CDR1 LNHNV, CDR2 YYDKDF (reference sequence). This CDR3 contains 15 residues. The receptor comes from an adult with an advanced solid tumor such as melanoma, head and neck, liver or kidney cancer. The sequencing used CD4+ or CD8+ T cells sorted from blood, collected in a trial of the OX40 agonist ivuxolimab. The gene calls are TRBV15 and TRBJ1-5; D might be TRBD1 (5 bases). The DNA of the CDR3 is TGTGCCACCAGCAGGGGACGGGATAGCAATCAGCCCCAGCATTTT. Protein product: CATSRGRDSNQPQHF.